These 30 T cell receptor beta chains were all obtained from the same sample, sequenced in a study of T cell responses to AZD1222 COVID-19 vaccine. Clones were sequenced by immunoSEQ multiplex PCR, and TCRdb holds only the in-frame ones, with some missing. The table lists more than 85,000 clones, around 81% of them singletons, with roughly 5% in the top ten. The sample consisted of peripheral blood, taken on day 0 of AZD1222 vaccination. The receptors shown here come from an adult in good health.

V and J are TRBV12-3 or TRBV12-4 and TRBJ2-2; tentatively, D is TRBD1 or TRBD2 (6 bases each). V was trimmed by 5 bases and J by 6 bases, leaving 10 bases between them. The CDR3 contains 13 residues. CDR3 in amino acids: CASSRGGSGELFF. CDR3 bases: TGTGCCAGCAGTAGAGGGGGGTCCGGGGAGCTGTTTTTT.

The gene calls are TRBV7-9 and TRBJ1-4; a possible D gene is TRBD1 (6 bases). The CDR3 loop spans 15 amino acids. Between the trimmed V and J ends, which lost 5 bases and 5 bases, there was a span of 15 bases. Germline lookup yields CDR1 SEHNR and CDR2 FQNEAQ (reference sequence). The CDR3 sequence: CASSAGDTYNEKLFF. CDR3 nucleotides: TGTGCCAGCAGCGCCGGGGACACGTACAATGAAAAACTGTTTTTT.

The rearrangement joins TRBV6-1 to TRBJ1-3; D is perhaps TRBD1 (5 bases). CDR1 and CDR2 (germline): MNHNS, SASEGT. V lost 1 base to trimming and J lost 8 bases, with 15 bases between them. This CDR3 comprises 15 residues. Here the CDR3 reads CASSEVGGRVDTIYF. Written as DNA, the CDR3 is TGTGCCAGCAGTGAAGTTGGGGGGAGGGTGGACACCATATATTTT.

This chain links TRBV5-5 with TRBJ2-7, with D possibly TRBD2 on 5 matching bases. This CDR3 contains 15 residues. Germline V lookup: CDR1 SGHKS, CDR2 YYEKEE (reference sequence). Trimming stripped 0 bases from V and 5 bases from J, with 15 bases between. Here the CDR3 DNA reads TGTGCCAGCAGCTTGGAAAGGGCGGGCAGGAACGAGCAGTACTTC. Encoded protein: CASSLERAGRNEQYF.

The chain carries TRBV6-2 or TRBV6-3 and TRBJ1-5; D gene uncertain. The CDR3 is 18 residues long. Trimming cost V 2 bases and J 0 bases, with 17 bases left between them. The germline CDR1 and CDR2 sequences are MNHEY and SVGEGT. For the CDR3, the DNA is TGTGCCAGCAGTTACGCGTACTCCGGTGCCCATAGCAATCAGCCCCAGCATTTT. Its protein is CASSYAYSGAHSNQPQHF.

The CDR3 DNA is TGTGCCAGTAGTATTTGGACAGGAGGTAACTATGGCTACACCTTC. Translating it yields CASSIWTGGNYGYTF. The chain links TRBV19 to TRBJ1-2; TRBD1 agrees at 7 bases. In germline, CDR1 is LNHDA, CDR2 SQIVND (reference sequence). There are 15 residues in the CDR3. The trim removed 3 bases at V and 1 base at J, leaving 5 bases unmatched.

The chain carries TRBV7-6 and TRBJ2-2; D remains ambiguous. Germline lookup yields CDR1 SGHVS and CDR2 FNYEAQ. CDR3 length equals 14 residues. Trimming cost V 6 bases and J 0 bases, with 8 bases left between them. For the CDR3, the DNA is TGTGCCAGCAGTCGGGCCGCGAACACCGGGGAGCTGTTTTTT. Translation gives CASSRAANTGELFF.

The genes are TRBV27 and TRBJ2-4; no definite D call. Trimming shortened V by 3 bases and J by 0 bases, and 9 bases separated the two germline ends. This CDR3 has 15 amino acids. Germline loops: CDR1 MNHEY, CDR2 SMNVEV (reference sequence). In DNA, the CDR3 is TGTGCCAGCAGTTTGGAGTTTCTAGCCAAAAACATTCAGTACTTC. Protein: CASSLEFLAKNIQYF.

The genes are TRBV4-1 and TRBJ2-3, with 7 nucleotides matching TRBD2. CDR3 length equals 18 residues. After removal of 4 bases from V and 0 bases from J, the junction contained 13 bases not matched to a gene. The V gene's germline CDR1 is MGHRA and CDR2 YSYEKL. The DNA of the CDR3 is TGCGCCAGCAGCCGAGAGAGGGGCGGGAGTGGGAGCACAGATACGCAGTATTTT. This codes for CASSRERGGSGSTDTQYF.

This chain uses TRBV28 with TRBJ2-1, with D hard to call. The germline V gene has CDR1 MDHEN and CDR2 SYDVKM. V was trimmed by 2 bases and J by 7 bases, leaving 9 bases between them. This CDR3 spans 13 amino acids. CDR3 DNA sequence: TGTGCCAGCAGTTTAACCTACGGGAATGAGCAGTTCTTC. Encoded protein: CASSLTYGNEQFF.

In this sample, this clone turned up once. The chain uses TRBV2 and TRBJ2-5; 11 bases agree with TRBD1. In germline, CDR1 is SNHLY, CDR2 FYNNEI. The CDR3 is made up of 14 amino acids. With 7 bases clipped from V and 5 bases from J, the junction kept 6 bases outside the gene matches. CDR3 coding DNA: TGTGCCAGCACCTCGGACAGGGGGCTTGAGACCCAGTACTTC. This codes for CASTSDRGLETQYF.

The V gene is TRBV6-4, the J gene TRBJ2-3, with 10 bases aligning to TRBD2. The germline V gene has CDR1 MRHNA and CDR2 SNTAGT. Trimming removed 0 bases from V and 3 bases from J; junction bases left unmatched: 6. The CDR3 is 17 residues long. The CDR3 DNA sequence: TGTGCCAGCAGTGACTCGAGTAGCGGGGGGTTTACAGATACGCAGTATTTT. The encoded protein is CASSDSSSGGFTDTQYF.

The chain has TRBV7-2 and TRBJ2-7; 8 bases align to TRBD2. Germline CDR1 reads SGHTA; CDR2 reads FQGNSA. CDR3 length equals 13 residues. Unmatched junction bases numbered 5, after V lost 4 bases and J lost 6 bases. CDR3: CASSWSGGSEQYF. DNA for the CDR3: TGTGCCAGCAGCTGGAGCGGGGGCTCCGAGCAGTACTTC.

V gene TRBV6-6 combines with J gene TRBJ1-2, with 7 bases aligning to TRBD1. Germline CDR1 MNHNY, CDR2 SVGAGI (reference sequence). V lost 6 bases and J lost 7; bases outside the gene matches: 11. This CDR3 is built from 14 residues. The CDR3 DNA sequence: TGTGCCAGCAGACCTGGGCGACCAGGGGGTGGCTACACCTTC. This sequence encodes CASRPGRPGGGYTF.

This clone came up once. For the CDR3, the DNA is TGTGCCAGCAGCGCCTCAGGGACTTCACCCCTCCACTTT. Residues: CASSASGTSPLHF. The chain carries TRBV9 and TRBJ1-6; perhaps TRBD1 as D (5 bases). The ends were cut back, 3 bases at V and 9 bases at J, with 10 bases in the middle. The CDR3 contains 13 residues. Per germline, CDR1 SGDLS and CDR2 YYNGEE.

In this sample, this clone turned up once. The rearrangement uses TRBV6-2 or TRBV6-3 and TRBJ1-1; D remains ambiguous. The CDR3 runs 13 residues. Germline V lookup: CDR1 MNHEY, CDR2 SVGEGT. Trimming pared 2 bases from V and 7 bases from J, leaving 11 bases between. In DNA form, the CDR3 reads TGTGCCAGCAGTTACAGCCGGGCCCATGAAGCTTTCTTT. Translated, it gives CASSYSRAHEAFF.

The chain couples TRBV6-5 to TRBJ1-2, with 9 bases aligning to TRBD1. Germline assignment: CDR1 MNHEY and CDR2 SVGAGI. CDR3 length equals 15 residues. J gave up 1 base and V 6 bases, and 6 bases lay outside the gene matches. CDR3 in DNA: TGTGCCAGCAGACAGGGGGCGCGTATTAACTATGGCTACACCTTC. Protein product: CASRQGARINYGYTF.

In regard to this clone: Within the sample, other DNA sequences also encode this same CDR3. The CDR3 nucleotides are TGTGCCAGCAGTTACGGGACAGGGCGGAATTCACCCCTCCACTTT. Amino acids: CASSYGTGRNSPLHF. This rearrangement joins TRBV6-6 to TRBJ1-6; 9 bases match TRBD1. This CDR3 comprises 15 residues. Germline trimming cut 2 bases from V and 7 bases from J; bases unmatched to any gene: 3. Germline V CDR1 and CDR2: MNHNY, SVGAGI (reference sequence).

The chain employs TRBV4-1 and TRBJ2-7, with D perhaps matching TRBD1 or TRBD2 (5 bases each). Germline CDR1 MGHRA, CDR2 YSYEKL. With 1 base removed from V and 5 bases from J, the gap between germline ends came to 15 bases. The CDR3 loop spans 15 amino acids. The DNA for the CDR3 is TGCGCCAGCAGCCAAGTCCAGGGTACCGGGAACGAGCAGTACTTC. It codes for CASSQVQGTGNEQYF.

The chain combines TRBV7-9 with TRBJ1-2; TRBD1 matches 7 bases. The CDR3 contains 17 residues. Germline lookup yields CDR1 SEHNR and CDR2 FQNEAQ (reference sequence). Losses at the gene ends were 1 base for V and 1 base for J; bases not matched to a gene: 9. CDR3 residues: CASSLGTGRGDNYGYTF. The CDR3 nucleotides are TGTGCCAGCAGCTTAGGGACCGGCAGGGGGGATAACTATGGCTACACCTTC.

This chain joins TRBV19 and TRBJ2-4, with 11 bases that match TRBD1. CDR1 is LNHDA and CDR2 is SQIVND in the germline V gene (reference sequence). The CDR3 extends over 17 amino acids. V shed 3 bases, J shed 2 bases, and the junction held 6 bases outside the gene matches. The chain's CDR3 is CASSIGTGGTSKNIQYF. The CDR3 DNA reads as TGTGCCAGTAGTATCGGGACAGGGGGTACCTCCAAAAACATTCAGTACTTC.

This clone was seen a few times. V and J are TRBV15 and TRBJ1-2; possible D gene TRBD1, 5 bases. In germline, CDR1 is LNHNV, CDR2 YYDKDF (reference sequence). The CDR3 length is 13 residues. The V gene lost 7 bases and the J gene lost 4 bases, with 13 bases spanning the gap. CDR3 loop: CATTPERGYGYTF. In DNA, the CDR3 is TGTGCCACCACTCCTGAGAGGGGCTATGGCTACACCTTC.

The chain has TRBV5-1 and TRBJ2-1; the D gene is possibly TRBD2 (5 bases). Germline assignment: CDR1 SGHRS and CDR2 YFSETQ. This CDR3 is built from 14 residues. V shed 0 bases and J shed 5 bases, with 9 bases lying between them. The CDR3 spells CASSLGLWNNEQFF. CDR3 nucleotide sequence: TGCGCCAGCAGCTTGGGACTATGGAACAATGAGCAGTTCTTC.

The J gene is TRBJ1-3, the V gene TRBV6-5, with D uncertain. Germline-derived CDR1 and CDR2 are MNHEY and SVGAGI. V gave up 6 bases and J gave up 4 bases, with 13 bases separating them. This CDR3 contains 14 residues. The CDR3: CASSPLAWGNTIYF. In nucleotides, the CDR3 is TGTGCCAGCAGCCCCCTGGCTTGGGGAAACACCATATATTTT.

This chain uses TRBV19 with TRBJ1-4; a weak D match, TRBD1 (5 bases). The ends were cut back, 0 bases at V and 2 bases at J, with 10 bases in the middle. The CDR3 extends over 16 amino acids. Germline assignment: CDR1 LNHDA and CDR2 SQIVND (reference sequence). CDR3 amino acids: CASSIEGGTTNEKLFF. The CDR3 nucleotides are TGTGCCAGTAGTATAGAGGGCGGGACGACTAATGAAAAACTGTTTTTT. Drawing the rest from reference TRBV19 and TRBJ1-4, the complete variable domain is DGGITQSPKYLFRKEGQNVTLSCEQNLNHDAMYWYRQDPGQGLRLIYYSQIVNDFQKGDIAEGYSVSREKKESFPLTVTSAQKNPTAFYLCASSIEGGTTNEKLFFGSGTQLSVL.

This clone was counted once. The rearrangement uses TRBV5-5 and TRBJ1-5, with D uncertain. CDR3 length: 13 amino acids. Trimming took 4 bases from V and 3 from J, leaving 8 bases between them. Looked up from germline, CDR1 is SGHKS and CDR2 is YYEKEE (reference sequence). For the CDR3, the DNA is TGTGCCAGCAGCGGAATTAACAATCAGCCCCAGCATTTT. Translating gives CASSGINNQPQHF.

V and J are TRBV3-1 (or the pseudogene TRBV3-2) and TRBJ2-1; 12 nucleotides match TRBD2. The CDR3 runs to 15 residues. CDR1 LGHDT and CDR2 YNNKEL come from the germline V gene (reference sequence). Losses at the gene ends were 5 bases for V and 8 bases for J; bases not matched to a gene: 7. Here the CDR3 reads CASSSGLAGRDEQFF. In DNA form, the CDR3 reads TGTGCCAGCAGCTCCGGACTAGCGGGGCGGGATGAGCAGTTCTTC.

This chain connects TRBV6-1 to TRBJ2-7; D remains unclear. The CDR3 covers 14 residues. V dropped 3 bases and J dropped 4 bases, with 13 bases sitting between them. Per the germline V gene, CDR1 is MNHNS and CDR2 is SASEGT. For the CDR3, the DNA is TGTGCCAGCAGTGAGCCCCTTGGGAAGTACGAGCAGTACTTC. Protein sequence: CASSEPLGKYEQYF.

V and J are TRBV24-1 and TRBJ1-5; no reliable D call. V was shortened by 3 bases and J by 3 bases, with 14 bases between the two germline ends. Germline CDR1 KGHDR, CDR2 SFDVKD. CDR3 length: 16 residues. The DNA of the CDR3 is TGTGCCACCAGTGATCCCGGAACTGATTACAATCAGCCCCAGCATTTT. Translation: CATSDPGTDYNQPQHF.

The chain links TRBV7-9 to TRBJ1-1, with D possibly matching TRBD1 (6 bases). The CDR3 spans 13 residues. Germline lookup yields CDR1 SEHNR and CDR2 FQNEAQ (reference sequence). Trimming left V 2 bases short and J 4 bases short, with 8 bases between. The CDR3 sequence: CASSLQGPTEAFF. DNA for the CDR3: TGTGCCAGCAGCTTACAGGGGCCCACTGAAGCTTTCTTT.